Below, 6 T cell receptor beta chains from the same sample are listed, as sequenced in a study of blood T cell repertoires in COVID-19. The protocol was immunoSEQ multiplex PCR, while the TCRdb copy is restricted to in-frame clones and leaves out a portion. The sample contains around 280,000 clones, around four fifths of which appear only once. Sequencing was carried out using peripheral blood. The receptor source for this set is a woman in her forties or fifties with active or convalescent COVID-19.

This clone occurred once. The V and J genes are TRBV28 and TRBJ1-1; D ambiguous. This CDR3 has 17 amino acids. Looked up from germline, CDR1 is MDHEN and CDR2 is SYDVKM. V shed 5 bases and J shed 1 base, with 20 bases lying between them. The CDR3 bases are TGTGCCAGCAGTCCTTCCTGGGCCCGGTTTCGGAACACTGAAGCTTTCTTT. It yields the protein CASSPSWARFRNTEAFF.

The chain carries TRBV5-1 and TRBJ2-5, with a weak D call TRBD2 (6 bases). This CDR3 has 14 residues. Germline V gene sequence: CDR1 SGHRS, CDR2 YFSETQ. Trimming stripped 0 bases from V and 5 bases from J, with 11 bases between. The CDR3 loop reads CASSLGHGRETQYF. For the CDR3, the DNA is TGCGCCAGCAGCTTGGGACATGGGAGGGAGACCCAGTACTTC.

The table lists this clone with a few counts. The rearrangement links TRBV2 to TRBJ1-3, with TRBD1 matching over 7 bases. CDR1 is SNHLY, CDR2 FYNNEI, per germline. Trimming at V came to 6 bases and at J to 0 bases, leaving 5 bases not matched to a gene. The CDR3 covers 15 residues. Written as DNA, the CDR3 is TGTGCCAGCAGGACAGGGAGGAACTCTGGAAACACCATATATTTT. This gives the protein CASRTGRNSGNTIYF.

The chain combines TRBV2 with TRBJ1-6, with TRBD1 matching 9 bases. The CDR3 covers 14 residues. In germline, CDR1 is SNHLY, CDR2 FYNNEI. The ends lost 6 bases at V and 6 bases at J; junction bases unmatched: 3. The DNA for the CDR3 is TGTGCCAGCAGATTGGACAGGGGTAATTCACCCCTCCACTTT. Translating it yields CASRLDRGNSPLHF.

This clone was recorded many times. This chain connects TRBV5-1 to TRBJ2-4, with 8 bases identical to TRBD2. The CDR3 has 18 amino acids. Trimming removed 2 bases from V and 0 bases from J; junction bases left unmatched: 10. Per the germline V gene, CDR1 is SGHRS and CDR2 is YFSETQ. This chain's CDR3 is CASSLGPTSGRAKNIQYF. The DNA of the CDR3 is TGCGCCAGCAGCTTAGGCCCGACCAGCGGGAGAGCCAAAAACATTCAGTACTTC.

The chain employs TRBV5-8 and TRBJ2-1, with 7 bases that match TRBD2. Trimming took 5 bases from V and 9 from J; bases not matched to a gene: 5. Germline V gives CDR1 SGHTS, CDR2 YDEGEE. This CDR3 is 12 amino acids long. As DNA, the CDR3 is TGTGCCAGCAGAAAGACGGGGGGTGAGCAGTTCTTC. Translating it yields CASRKTGGEQFF.